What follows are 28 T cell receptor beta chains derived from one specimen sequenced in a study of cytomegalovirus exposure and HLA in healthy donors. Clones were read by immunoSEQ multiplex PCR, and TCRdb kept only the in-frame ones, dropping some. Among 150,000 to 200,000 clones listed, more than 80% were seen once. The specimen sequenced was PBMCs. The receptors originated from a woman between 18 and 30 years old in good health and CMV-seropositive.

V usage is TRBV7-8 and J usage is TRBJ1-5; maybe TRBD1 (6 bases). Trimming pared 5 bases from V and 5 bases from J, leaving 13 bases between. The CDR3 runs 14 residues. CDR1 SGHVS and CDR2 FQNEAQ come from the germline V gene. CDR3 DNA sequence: TGTGCCAGCAGCAGATTGGGGGCGGATCAGCCCCAGCATTTT. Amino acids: CASSRLGADQPQHF.

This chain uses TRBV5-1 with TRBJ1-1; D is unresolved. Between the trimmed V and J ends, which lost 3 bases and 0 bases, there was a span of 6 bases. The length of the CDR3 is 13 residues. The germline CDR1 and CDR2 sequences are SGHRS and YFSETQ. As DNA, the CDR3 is TGCGCCAGCAGCTCGGTCATGAACACTGAAGCTTTCTTT. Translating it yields CASSSVMNTEAFF.

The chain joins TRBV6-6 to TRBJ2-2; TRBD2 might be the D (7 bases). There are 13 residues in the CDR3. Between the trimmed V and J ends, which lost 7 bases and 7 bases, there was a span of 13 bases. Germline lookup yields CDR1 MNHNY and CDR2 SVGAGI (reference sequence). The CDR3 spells CASTLGGHGELFF. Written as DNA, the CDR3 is TGTGCCAGCACCCTGGGGGGGCACGGGGAGCTGTTTTTT.

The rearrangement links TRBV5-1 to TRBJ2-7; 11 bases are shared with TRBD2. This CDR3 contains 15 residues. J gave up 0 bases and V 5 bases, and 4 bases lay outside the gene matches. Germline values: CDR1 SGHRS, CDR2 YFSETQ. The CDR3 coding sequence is TGCGCCAGCAGTTATAGCGGGGGGGCCTCCTACGAGCAGTACTTC. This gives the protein CASSYSGGASYEQYF.

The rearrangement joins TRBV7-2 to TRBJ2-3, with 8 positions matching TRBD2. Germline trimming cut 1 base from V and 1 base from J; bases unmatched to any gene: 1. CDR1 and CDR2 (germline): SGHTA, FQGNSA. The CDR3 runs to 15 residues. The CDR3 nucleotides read TGTGCCAGCAGCTTAGTAGCGGGGCGCACAGATACGCAGTATTTT. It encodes CASSLVAGRTDTQYF.

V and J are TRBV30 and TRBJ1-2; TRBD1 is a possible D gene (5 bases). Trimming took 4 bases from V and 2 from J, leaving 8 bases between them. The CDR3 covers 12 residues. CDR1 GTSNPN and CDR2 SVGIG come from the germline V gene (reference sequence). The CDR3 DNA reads TGTGCCTGGAACCAGGGAAACTATGGCTACACCTTC. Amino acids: CAWNQGNYGYTF.

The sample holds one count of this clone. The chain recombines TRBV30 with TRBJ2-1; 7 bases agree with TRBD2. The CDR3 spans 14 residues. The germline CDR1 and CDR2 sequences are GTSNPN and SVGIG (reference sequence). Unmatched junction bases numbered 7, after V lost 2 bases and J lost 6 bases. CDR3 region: CAWSRGAGTNEQFF. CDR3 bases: TGTGCCTGGAGTCGGGGAGCGGGGACCAATGAGCAGTTCTTC.

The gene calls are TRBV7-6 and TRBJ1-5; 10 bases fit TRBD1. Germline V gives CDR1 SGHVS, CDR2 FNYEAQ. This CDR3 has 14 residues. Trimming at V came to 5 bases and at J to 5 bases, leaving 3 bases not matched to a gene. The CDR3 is CASSPGTGDQPQHF. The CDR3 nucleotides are TGTGCCAGCAGCCCTGGGACAGGGGATCAGCCCCAGCATTTT.

The chain's CDR3 is CASSLGLQDRDGYTF. The CDR3 region has the DNA TGTGCCAGCAGCTTGGGCCTTCAGGACAGGGATGGCTACACCTTC. The chain links TRBV5-6 to TRBJ1-2, with 8 bases fitting TRBD1. This CDR3 has 15 residues. Germline lookup yields CDR1 SGHDT and CDR2 YYEEEE. The trim removed 0 bases at V and 6 bases at J, leaving 7 bases unmatched.

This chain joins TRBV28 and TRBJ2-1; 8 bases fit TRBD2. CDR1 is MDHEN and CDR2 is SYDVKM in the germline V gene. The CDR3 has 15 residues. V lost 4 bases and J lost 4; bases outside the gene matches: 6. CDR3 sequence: CASSYPSGRYNEQFF. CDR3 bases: TGTGCCAGCAGTTATCCTAGCGGGCGTTACAATGAGCAGTTCTTC.

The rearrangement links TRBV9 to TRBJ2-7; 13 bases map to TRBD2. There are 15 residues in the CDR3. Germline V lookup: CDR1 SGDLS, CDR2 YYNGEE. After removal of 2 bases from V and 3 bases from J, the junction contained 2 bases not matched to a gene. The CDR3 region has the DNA TGTGCCAGCAGCGTTGGACTAGCGGGAGACTACGAGCAGTACTTC. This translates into CASSVGLAGDYEQYF.

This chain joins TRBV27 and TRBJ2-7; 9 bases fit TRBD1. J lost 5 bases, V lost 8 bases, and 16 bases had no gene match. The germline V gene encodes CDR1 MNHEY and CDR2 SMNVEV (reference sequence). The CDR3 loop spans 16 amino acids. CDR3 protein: CASFTPGTGLRHEQYF. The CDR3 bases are TGTGCCAGCTTTACACCCGGGACAGGGTTGCGCCACGAGCAGTACTTC.

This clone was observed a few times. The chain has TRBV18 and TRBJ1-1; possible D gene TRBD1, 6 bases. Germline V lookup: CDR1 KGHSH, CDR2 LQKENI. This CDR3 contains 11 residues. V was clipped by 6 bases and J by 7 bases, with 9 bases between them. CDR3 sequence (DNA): TGTGCCAGCTCCCGACAGGTTGAAGCTTTCTTT. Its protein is CASSRQVEAFF.

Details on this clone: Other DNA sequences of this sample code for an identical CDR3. The CDR3 sequence is CASSFGGRNQPQHF. In DNA form, the CDR3 reads TGTGCCAGCAGTTTTGGGGGCCGCAATCAGCCCCAGCATTTT. The chain is built from TRBV27 and TRBJ1-5, with D possibly matching TRBD1 (6 bases). The germline gives CDR1 MNHEY, CDR2 SMNVEV (reference sequence). The CDR3 covers 14 residues. V was cut by 3 bases and J by 2 bases, with 8 bases left in between.

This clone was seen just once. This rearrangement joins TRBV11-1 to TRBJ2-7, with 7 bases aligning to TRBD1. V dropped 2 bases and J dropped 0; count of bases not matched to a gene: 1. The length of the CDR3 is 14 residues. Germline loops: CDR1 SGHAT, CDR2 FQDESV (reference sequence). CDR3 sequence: CASSLWDSSYEQYF. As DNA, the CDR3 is TGTGCCAGCAGCTTATGGGACAGCTCCTACGAGCAGTACTTC.

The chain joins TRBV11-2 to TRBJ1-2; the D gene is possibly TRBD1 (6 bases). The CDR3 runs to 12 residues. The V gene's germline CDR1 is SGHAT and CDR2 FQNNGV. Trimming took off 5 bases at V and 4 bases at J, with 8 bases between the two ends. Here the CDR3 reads CASSRDIYGYTF. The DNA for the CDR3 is TGTGCCAGCAGCAGGGACATCTATGGCTACACCTTC. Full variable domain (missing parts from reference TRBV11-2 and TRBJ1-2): EAGVAQSPRYKIIEKRQSVAFWCNPISGHATLYWYQQILGQGPKLLIQFQNNGVVDDSQLPKDRFSAERLKGVDSTLKIQPAKLEDSAVYLCASSRDIYGYTFGSGTRLTVV.

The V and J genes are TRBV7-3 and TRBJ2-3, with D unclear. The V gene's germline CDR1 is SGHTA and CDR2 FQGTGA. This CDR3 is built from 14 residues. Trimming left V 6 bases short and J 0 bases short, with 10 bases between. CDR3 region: CASSRISSTDTQYF. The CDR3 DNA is TGTGCCAGCAGTCGGATTAGCAGCACAGATACGCAGTATTTT. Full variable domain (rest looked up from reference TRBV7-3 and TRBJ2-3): GAGVSQTPSNKVTEKGKYVELRCDPISGHTALYWYRQSLGQGPEFLIYFQGTGAADDSGLPNDRFFAVRPEGSVSTLKIQRTERGDSAVYLCASSRISSTDTQYFGPGTRLTVL.

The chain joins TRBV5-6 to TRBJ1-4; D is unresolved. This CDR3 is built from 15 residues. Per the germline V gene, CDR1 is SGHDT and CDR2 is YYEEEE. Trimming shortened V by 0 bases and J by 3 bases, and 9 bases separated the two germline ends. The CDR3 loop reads CASSLAGRSNEKLFF. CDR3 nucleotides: TGTGCCAGCAGCTTGGCCGGGAGGTCTAATGAAAAACTGTTTTTT.

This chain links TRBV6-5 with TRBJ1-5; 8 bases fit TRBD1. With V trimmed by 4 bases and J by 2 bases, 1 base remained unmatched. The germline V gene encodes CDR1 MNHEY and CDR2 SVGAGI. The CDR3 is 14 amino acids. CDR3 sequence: CASSSDRGNQPQHF. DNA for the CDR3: TGTGCCAGCAGTTCGGACAGGGGCAATCAGCCCCAGCATTTT.

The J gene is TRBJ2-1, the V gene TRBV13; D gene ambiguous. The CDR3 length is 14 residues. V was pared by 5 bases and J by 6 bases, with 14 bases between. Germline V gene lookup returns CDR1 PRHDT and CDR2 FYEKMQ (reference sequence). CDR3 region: CASSPGFRSNEQFF. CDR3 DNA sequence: TGTGCCAGCAGCCCAGGCTTTAGGTCCAATGAGCAGTTCTTC.

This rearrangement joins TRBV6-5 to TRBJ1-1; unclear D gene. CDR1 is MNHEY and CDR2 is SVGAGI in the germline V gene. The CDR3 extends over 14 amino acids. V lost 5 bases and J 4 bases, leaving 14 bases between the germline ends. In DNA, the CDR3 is TGTGCCAGCAGTGCAGACAATCTTGCCACTGAAGCTTTCTTT. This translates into CASSADNLATEAFF.

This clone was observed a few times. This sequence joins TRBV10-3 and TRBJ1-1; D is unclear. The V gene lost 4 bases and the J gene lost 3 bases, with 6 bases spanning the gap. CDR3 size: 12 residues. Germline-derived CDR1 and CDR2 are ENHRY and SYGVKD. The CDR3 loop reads CAISGQDTEAFF. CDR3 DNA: TGTGCCATCAGTGGACAAGACACTGAAGCTTTCTTT.

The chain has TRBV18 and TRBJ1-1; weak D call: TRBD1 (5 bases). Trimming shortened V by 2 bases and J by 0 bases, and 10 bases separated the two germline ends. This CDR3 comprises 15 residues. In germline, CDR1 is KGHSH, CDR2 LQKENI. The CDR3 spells CASSPIDSMNTEAFF. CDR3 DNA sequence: TGTGCCAGCTCACCAATAGACAGTATGAACACTGAAGCTTTCTTT.

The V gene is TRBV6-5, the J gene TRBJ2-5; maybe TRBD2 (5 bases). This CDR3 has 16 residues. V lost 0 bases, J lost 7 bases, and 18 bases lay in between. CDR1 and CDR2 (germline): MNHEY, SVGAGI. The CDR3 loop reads CASSYSSGSPFGTQYF. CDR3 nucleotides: TGTGCCAGCAGTTACTCGAGTGGGAGCCCCTTCGGGACCCAGTACTTC.

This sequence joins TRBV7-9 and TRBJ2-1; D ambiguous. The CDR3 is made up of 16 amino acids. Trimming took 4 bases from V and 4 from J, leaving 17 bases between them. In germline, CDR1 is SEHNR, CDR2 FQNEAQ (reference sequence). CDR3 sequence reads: CASSSINAVDYNEQFF. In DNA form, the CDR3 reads TGTGCCAGCAGCTCGATAAATGCGGTAGATTACAATGAGCAGTTCTTC.

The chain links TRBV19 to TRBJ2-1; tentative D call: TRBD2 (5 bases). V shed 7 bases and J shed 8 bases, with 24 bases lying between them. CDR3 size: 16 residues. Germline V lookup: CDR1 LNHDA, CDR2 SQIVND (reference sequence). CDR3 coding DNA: TGTGCCAGTAATCCGAACTTTGGACGGACGGGGTATGAGCAGTTCTTC. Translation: CASNPNFGRTGYEQFF.

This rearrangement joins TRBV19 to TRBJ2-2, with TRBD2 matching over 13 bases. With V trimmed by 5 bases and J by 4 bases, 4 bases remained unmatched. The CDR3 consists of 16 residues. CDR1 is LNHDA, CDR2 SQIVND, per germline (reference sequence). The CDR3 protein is CASSSLAGGTTGELFF. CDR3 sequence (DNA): TGTGCCAGTAGTTCACTAGCGGGAGGGACCACCGGGGAGCTGTTTTTT.

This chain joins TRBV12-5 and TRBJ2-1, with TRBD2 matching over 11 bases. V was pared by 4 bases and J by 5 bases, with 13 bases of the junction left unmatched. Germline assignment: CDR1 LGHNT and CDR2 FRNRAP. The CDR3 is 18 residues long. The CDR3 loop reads CASGSTLAGGRRDNEQFF. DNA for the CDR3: TGTGCTAGTGGTTCGACTCTAGCGGGGGGCAGAAGGGACAATGAGCAGTTCTTC.